The 25 T cell receptor beta chains listed next were all sequenced from one sample in a study of tumor-infiltrating lymphocytes in localized non-small cell lung cancer. Here immunoSEQ multiplex PCR was the method, and the copy in TCRdb shows in-frame clones only, minus some. The table records roughly 6,000 clones, approximately 76% of them present only once. Input material: uninvolved lung tissue not adjacent to the tumor. The source is a human donor with non-small cell lung cancer.

The rearrangement links TRBV19 to TRBJ1-6; weak D call: TRBD1 (6 bases). The V gene's germline CDR1 is LNHDA and CDR2 SQIVND (reference sequence). V was pared by 3 bases and J by 5 bases, with 8 bases between. CDR3 size: 14 residues. The CDR3 protein is CASSMTGNNSPLHF. In nucleotides, the CDR3 is TGTGCCAGTAGTATGACAGGAAATAATTCACCCCTCCACTTT.

The V call is TRBV7-6, the J call TRBJ1-4; 8 positions agree with TRBD1. The germline CDR1 and CDR2 sequences are SGHVS and FNYEAQ. Trimming removed 1 base from V and 0 bases from J; junction bases left unmatched: 7. This CDR3 has 18 amino acids. DNA for the CDR3: TGTGCCAGCAGCTTAGAGGACAGGGCCTCTGCAACTAATGAAAAACTGTTTTTT. This gives the protein CASSLEDRASATNEKLFF.

V is TRBV7-3 and J is TRBJ2-2, with D perhaps being TRBD1 or TRBD2 (6 bases each). Germline V gene sequence: CDR1 SGHTA, CDR2 FQGTGA. V shed 1 base and J shed 2 bases, with 14 bases lying between them. This CDR3 comprises 17 residues. CDR3 DNA sequence: TGTGCCAGCAGCTTAAAGGGGGGCAGGGGCAACACCGGGGAGCTGTTTTTT. Translated, it gives CASSLKGGRGNTGELFF. Complete variable domain (other parts from reference TRBV7-3 and TRBJ2-2): GAGVSQTPSNKVTEKGKYVELRCDPISGHTALYWYRQSLGQGPEFLIYFQGTGAADDSGLPNDRFFAVRPEGSVSTLKIQRTERGDSAVYLCASSLKGGRGNTGELFFGEGSRLTVL.

The chain links TRBV5-1 to TRBJ2-3; weak D call: TRBD1 (5 bases). The length of the CDR3 is 17 residues. V lost 2 bases and J lost 2, with 18 bases in between. CDR1 SGHRS and CDR2 YFSETQ come from the germline V gene. The CDR3 DNA reads as TGCGCCAGCAGCTTAGGTCAGGGCGGCGTCTTCACAGATACGCAGTATTTT. Its translation is CASSLGQGGVFTDTQYF. The full variable domain, in which reference TRBV5-1 and TRBJ2-3 provide the parts outside the CDR3, is KAGVTQTPRYLIKTRGQQVTLSCSPISGHRSVSWYQQTPGQGLQFLFEYFSETQRNKGNFPGRFSGRQFSNSRSEMNVSTLELGDSALYLCASSLGQGGVFTDTQYFGPGTRLTVL.

The DNA for the CDR3 is TGCGCCAGCAGCCTTCAGGGGAACTACGAGCAGTACTTC. This codes for CASSLQGNYEQYF. J is TRBJ2-7 and V is TRBV4-1, with D possibly matching TRBD1 (6 bases). The CDR3 has 13 amino acids. V dropped 4 bases and J dropped 3 bases, with 10 bases sitting between them. Germline V gene sequence: CDR1 MGHRA, CDR2 YSYEKL.

The gene calls are TRBV15 and TRBJ1-3; no clear D gene. Trimming stripped 2 bases from V and 0 bases from J, with 11 bases between. The CDR3 totals 16 residues. Germline-derived CDR1 and CDR2 are LNHNV and YYDKDF (reference sequence). The CDR3 sequence: CATSRTVQDSGNTIYF. CDR3 in DNA: TGTGCCACCAGCAGAACGGTGCAAGACTCTGGAAACACCATATATTTT.

This chain links TRBV15 with TRBJ2-3; perhaps TRBD1 as D (5 bases). The CDR3 runs to 13 residues. CDR1 LNHNV and CDR2 YYDKDF come from the germline V gene (reference sequence). Trimming shortened V by 0 bases and J by 5 bases, and 6 bases separated the two germline ends. The CDR3 region is CATSRDQGDTQYF. The CDR3 bases are TGTGCCACCAGCAGAGATCAGGGAGATACGCAGTATTTT.

The V call is TRBV19, the J call TRBJ2-5; perhaps D is TRBD1 or TRBD2 (5 bases each). Germline CDR1 reads LNHDA; CDR2 reads SQIVND (reference sequence). The V and J ends lost 3 bases and 2 bases respectively, with 13 bases between them. The CDR3 runs to 15 residues. CDR3 nucleotides: TGTGCCAGTAGTATTCGGCTGGGACCTCAAGAGACCCAGTACTTC. Its translation: CASSIRLGPQETQYF.

This rearrangement joins TRBV7-2 to TRBJ1-5, with a weak D call TRBD1 (6 bases). CDR1 and CDR2 (germline): SGHTA, FQGNSA. V was trimmed by 1 base and J by 6 bases, leaving 13 bases between them. This CDR3 comprises 15 residues. CDR3 nucleotide sequence: TGTGCCAGCAGCTTAGTTACAGGGTCCGGTCAGCCCCAGCATTTT. This codes for CASSLVTGSGQPQHF. The variable domain in full, completed from reference TRBV7-2 and TRBJ1-5, reads GAGVSQSPSNKVTEKGKDVELRCDPISGHTALYWYRQSLGQGLEFLIYFQGNSAPDKSGLPSDRFSAERTGGSVSTLTIQRTQQEDSAVYLCASSLVTGSGQPQHFGDGTRLSIL.

This rearrangement joins TRBV27 to TRBJ2-3; TRBD1 matches 8 bases. This CDR3 is built from 12 residues. The V gene's germline CDR1 is MNHEY and CDR2 SMNVEV (reference sequence). V gave up 9 bases and J gave up 1 base; unmatched junction bases: 0. The CDR3 protein is CARTGGTDTQYF. CDR3 DNA: TGTGCCAGGACAGGGGGCACAGATACGCAGTATTTT.

V and J are TRBV5-4 and TRBJ1-2; perhaps TRBD1 as D (5 bases). Germline V gene sequence: CDR1 SGHNT, CDR2 YYREEE (reference sequence). V gave up 0 bases and J gave up 6 bases, with 9 bases separating them. The CDR3 length is 13 residues. The CDR3 DNA follows: TGTGCCAGCAGCTTGGCAGGGATTCATGGCTACACCTTC. The encoded protein is CASSLAGIHGYTF.

The chain uses TRBV11-2 and TRBJ2-7; tentative D call: TRBD2 (5 bases). Trimming left V 6 bases short and J 6 bases short, with 30 bases between. This CDR3 contains 18 residues. Germline lookup yields CDR1 SGHAT and CDR2 FQNNGV. This chain's CDR3 is CASRPGVGVPQDRIEQYF. DNA of the CDR3: TGTGCCAGCAGACCGGGTGTCGGGGTTCCGCAGGACCGAATCGAGCAGTACTTC. The full variable domain, completed using reference TRBV11-2 and TRBJ2-7, is EAGVAQSPRYKIIEKRQSVAFWCNPISGHATLYWYQQILGQGPKLLIQFQNNGVVDDSQLPKDRFSAERLKGVDSTLKIQPAKLEDSAVYLCASRPGVGVPQDRIEQYFGPGTRLTVT.

This chain connects TRBV9 to TRBJ2-3; TRBD1 is a possible D gene (6 bases). The CDR3 is 16 amino acids. V lost 1 base and J lost 1, with 13 bases in between. Germline assignment: CDR1 SGDLS and CDR2 YYNGEE. The CDR3: CASSVSQGRGTDTQYF. DNA of the CDR3: TGTGCCAGCAGCGTATCACAGGGCCGCGGCACAGATACGCAGTATTTT.

The CDR3 sequence: CASSKLAASTDTQYF. CDR3 in DNA: TGTGCCAGTAGTAAACTAGCGGCTAGCACAGATACGCAGTATTTT. This chain connects TRBV19 to TRBJ2-3; 8 nucleotides agree with TRBD2. J was trimmed by 0 bases and V by 4 bases; bases with no gene match: 3. Germline CDR1 LNHDA, CDR2 SQIVND (reference sequence). The CDR3 has 15 amino acids.

The genes are TRBV7-8 and TRBJ1-5; TRBD1 matches at 9 bases. The CDR3 covers 15 residues. Germline V gives CDR1 SGHVS, CDR2 FQNEAQ. V was pared by 4 bases and J by 3 bases, with 4 bases of the junction left unmatched. CDR3 nucleotides: TGTGCCAGCAGCTCCACAGGGGGCTTCAATCAGCCCCAGCATTTT. Protein: CASSSTGGFNQPQHF. The full variable domain, in which reference TRBV7-8 and TRBJ1-5 provide the parts outside the CDR3, is GAGVSQSPRYKVAKRGQDVALRCDPISGHVSLFWYQQALGQGPEFLTYFQNEAQLDKSGLPSDRFFAERPEGSVSTLKIQRTQQEDSAVYLCASSSTGGFNQPQHFGDGTRLSIL.

In this sample, this clone turned up a few times. The gene calls are TRBV6-6 and TRBJ1-5; 7 bases are a match to TRBD1. With 4 bases clipped from V and 4 bases from J, the junction kept 7 bases outside the gene matches. In germline, CDR1 is MNHNY, CDR2 SVGAGI (reference sequence). The CDR3 has 15 residues. The CDR3 DNA follows: TGTGCCAGCAGTTTCTCGGGACAGACTAATCAGCCCCAGCATTTT. This encodes CASSFSGQTNQPQHF.

This sequence joins TRBV10-3 and TRBJ1-2; D is unresolved. V was trimmed by 3 bases and J by 7 bases, leaving 6 bases between them. This CDR3 has 11 residues. Germline V CDR1 and CDR2: ENHRY, SYGVKD. The DNA of the CDR3 is TGTGCCATCAGTGACGGGATTGGCTACACCTTC. Translating gives CAISDGIGYTF.

The gene calls are TRBV6-5 and TRBJ1-3; D possibly corresponds to TRBD1 (5 bases). The CDR3 has 15 amino acids. Germline V gene data show CDR1 as MNHEY and CDR2 as SVGAGI. V was cut by 6 bases and J by 0 bases, with 12 bases left in between. The CDR3 DNA follows: TGTGCCAGCAGCTCCGGACACCGCTCTGGAAACACCATATATTTT. Protein product: CASSSGHRSGNTIYF.

The rearrangement joins TRBV11-2 to TRBJ2-1; no reliable D call. Trimming took off 2 bases at V and 8 bases at J, with 10 bases between the two ends. Germline lookup yields CDR1 SGHAT and CDR2 FQNNGV. The CDR3 consists of 13 residues. The CDR3 sequence is CASSLNAAYEQFF. The DNA of the CDR3 is TGTGCCAGCAGCTTAAACGCAGCCTATGAGCAGTTCTTC.

The chain uses TRBV10-3 and TRBJ1-5, with 12 bases aligning to TRBD1. CDR1 ENHRY and CDR2 SYGVKD come from the germline V gene. V was clipped by 8 bases and J by 3 bases; unmatched bases: 5. The CDR3 runs to 15 residues. CDR3 amino acids: CAIRRGQGANQPQHF. CDR3 sequence (DNA): TGTGCCATCCGGAGGGGACAGGGGGCCAATCAGCCCCAGCATTTT.

This clone was picked up a small number of times. The V gene is TRBV27, the J gene TRBJ1-5; 10 bases agree with TRBD1. Trimming at V came to 5 bases and at J to 6 bases, leaving 7 bases not matched to a gene. This CDR3 is 15 amino acids long. Per germline, CDR1 MNHEY and CDR2 SMNVEV (reference sequence). CDR3 residues: CASSARDRGSQPQHF. DNA for the CDR3: TGTGCCAGCAGTGCCCGGGACAGGGGCAGTCAGCCCCAGCATTTT.

CDR3 sequence: CASMIGTLGPNFSGNTIYF. The DNA of the CDR3 is TGTGCCAGCATGATAGGTACCCTCGGACCTAACTTCTCTGGAAACACCATATATTTT. The chain combines TRBV28 with TRBJ1-3; D remains ambiguous. This CDR3 comprises 19 residues. V was pared by 7 bases and J by 0 bases, with 25 bases between. CDR1 is MDHEN and CDR2 is SYDVKM in the germline V gene.

In DNA, the CDR3 is TGTGCCAGCAGCTTTGGCGGGACAACCTACGAGCAGTACTTC. Translated, it gives CASSFGGTTYEQYF. The rearrangement links TRBV7-2 to TRBJ2-7; tentatively, D is TRBD1 or TRBD2 (6 bases each). The CDR3 runs to 14 residues. The germline V and J ends were trimmed by 3 bases and 2 bases, with 11 bases remaining between them. Per germline, CDR1 SGHTA and CDR2 FQGNSA. Variable domain in full (rest from reference TRBV7-2 and TRBJ2-7): GAGVSQSPSNKVTEKGKDVELRCDPISGHTALYWYRQSLGQGLEFLIYFQGNSAPDKSGLPSDRFSAERTGGSVSTLTIQRTQQEDSAVYLCASSFGGTTYEQYFGPGTRLTVT.

The chain carries TRBV6-5 and TRBJ1-1; 7 bases are shared with TRBD1. Trimming cost V 6 bases and J 1 base; bases outside gene matches: 8. CDR1 and CDR2 from the germline V gene are MNHEY and SVGAGI. The CDR3 sequence is 15 residues long. The CDR3 sequence is CASSQNRGRNTEAFF. CDR3 coding DNA: TGTGCCAGCAGCCAGAACAGGGGACGGAACACTGAAGCTTTCTTT.

The chain uses TRBV5-1 and TRBJ2-2, with TRBD2 identical over 8 bases. CDR3 size: 16 residues. Germline V gene data show CDR1 as SGHRS and CDR2 as YFSETQ. The junction had 5 bases not matched to a gene; V was cut back by 0 bases and J by 4 bases. The CDR3 sequence is CASSLAGLGGTGELFF. CDR3 sequence (DNA): TGCGCCAGCAGCTTGGCGGGACTAGGGGGCACCGGGGAGCTGTTTTTT.